The source of this T cell receptor beta chain is a study of T cell repertoires in cytomegalovirus infection (dated by TCRdb to the late 2010s). About the full investigation: The peptide stimulations were aimed at well-studied HLA-B-restricted epitopes as well as recently identified HLA-C-restricted CMV epitopes, whose presentation resists viral immunomodulation. Donor HLA type was relevant to the analysis, as public TCR beta signatures indicated carriage of CMV infection together with the matching HLA type. The study at large found these results: The ex vivo response was dominated by HLA-C-restricted CMV-specific TCR beta clonotypes, which also provided the single most frequent clonotype in two of eight donors. In both this cohort and an independent cohort of several hundred donors, the cumulative frequency of public TCR beta family members distinguished carriers of CMV infection plus the relevant HLA type.

Reading the germline V gene (reference sequence) gives CDR1 SEHNR and CDR2 FQNEAQ. The CDR3 has 9 amino acids, counting the end cysteine and phenylalanine. CDR3 DNA is the only sequence kept; it has 27 bases, read in frame from the first base. V is reduced by 10 bases and J by 9 bases, leaving a spacing of 10 bases between them. To note about this clonotype: Its antigen has not been determined. Nothing much larger sits one base from this clone, and base qualities are not available.

In the paper's terms, the treatment or condition label means: in vitro stimulation with specific CMV peptide epitopes to enrich CMV-specific T cells. Sequenced using an Illumina HiSeq 1500. The public sequencing data were trimmed at Q25 with fastp and processed into clonotypes with MiXCR by TCRdb, which kept only in-frame beta chains. Rows merge per CDR3 protein into single entries with the most common DNA and genes. This sample comprises some 54,000 distinct CDR3 sequences, around a fifth of them detected only once. Around three quarters of the sample is in the top ten clones. The chain is assembled from TRBV7-9 and TRBJ2-7, with no confident D gene call. The sequence derives from a human donor in good health (CMV status not recorded). Some clones in this sample may be carry-over from other donors' samples. The sample here was CD8+ T cells from cultured PBMCs, taken from culture after CMV antigen stimulation. The CDR3 protein: CATVTRQYF. The bases are TGTGCCACCGTAACCAGGCAGTACTTC.